These 15 T cell receptor beta chains originate from one sample sequenced in a study of cytomegalovirus exposure and HLA in healthy donors. Both 60 Vbeta primers and 13 Jbeta primers went into the PCR. Only in-frame clones appear in the TCRdb table, and some are missing; sequencing was by immunoSEQ multiplex PCR. Among under 60,000 clones, about 80% were seen once, and the ten largest hold roughly 3.1%. Sequences were obtained from PBMCs. These receptors came from a man aged 45-60 years in good health and CMV-seronegative.

The V gene is TRBV19, the J gene TRBJ2-3, with D possibly TRBD2 on 6 matching bases. The CDR3 sequence is 15 residues long. V was clipped by 6 bases and J by 2 bases, with 15 bases between them. CDR1 is LNHDA, CDR2 SQIVND, per germline (reference sequence). The CDR3 spells CASSVGGVTTDTQYF. CDR3 bases: TGTGCCAGTAGCGTTGGAGGGGTCACCACAGATACGCAGTATTTT.

The chain has TRBV5-3 and TRBJ1-5; D is undetermined. TRBV5-3 is labeled an ORF, and its function is uncertain. The CDR3 covers 16 residues. The V end was cut by 4 bases, the J end by 0 bases, with 14 bases between. CDR3 residues: CARSPRSAYSNQPQHF. Written as DNA, the CDR3 is TGTGCCAGAAGCCCTCGGTCCGCCTATAGCAATCAGCCCCAGCATTTT.

This sequence joins TRBV5-6 and TRBJ2-7; 8 nucleotides align to TRBD2. The junction had 6 bases not matched to a gene; V was cut back by 2 bases and J by 2 bases. Germline CDR1 reads SGHDT; CDR2 reads YYEEEE. The CDR3 runs to 15 residues. This CDR3 reads CASSLTRGDPYEQYF. The CDR3, as DNA: TGTGCCAGCAGCTTAACGCGGGGGGACCCCTACGAGCAGTACTTC.

The chain links TRBV27 to TRBJ2-4; D gene uncertain. V shed 6 bases and J shed 2 bases, with 8 bases lying between them. Germline CDR1 is MNHEY and CDR2 is SMNVEV (reference sequence). This CDR3 has 13 residues. CDR3 coding DNA: TGTGCCAGCAGACATCCCACCAAAAACATTCAGTACTTC. This gives the protein CASRHPTKNIQYF.

The chain links TRBV6-1 to TRBJ1-1, with TRBD1 as a possible D gene (5 bases). The germline V gene has CDR1 MNHNS and CDR2 SASEGT. CDR3 length equals 14 residues. The V end lost 8 bases, the J end lost 2 bases, and 15 bases lay between the germline ends. CDR3 bases: TGTGCCAGCGGGAGTGGGGGGGGAAACACTGAAGCTTTCTTT. As protein: CASGSGGGNTEAFF.

V is TRBV27 and J is TRBJ1-2, with 11 bases lining up with TRBD1. CDR1 is MNHEY, CDR2 SMNVEV, per germline (reference sequence). Trimming removed 5 bases from V and 5 bases from J; junction bases left unmatched: 10. The CDR3 is 16 residues long. The CDR3 DNA follows: TGTGCCAGCAGTAACTTCCGGACAGGGGGCAAGTATGGCTACACCTTC. Protein: CASSNFRTGGKYGYTF.

CDR3 DNA sequence: TGTGCCAGCACGCCCGCGTCAGGGGATTACAATGAGCAGTTCTTC. It codes for CASTPASGDYNEQFF. This chain links TRBV28 with TRBJ2-1, with D possibly TRBD1 on 6 matching bases. Germline CDR1 MDHEN, CDR2 SYDVKM. V was cut by 7 bases and J by 4 bases, with 17 bases left in between. This CDR3 contains 15 residues. Full variable domain (rest looked up from reference TRBV28 and TRBJ2-1): DVKVTQSSRYLVKRTGEKVFLECVQDMDHENMFWYRQDPGLGLRLIYFSYDVKMKEKGDIPEGYSVSREKKERFSLILESASTNQTSMYLCASTPASGDYNEQFFGPGTRLTVL.

The chain has TRBV6-1 and TRBJ1-1; D gene ambiguous. CDR1 MNHNS and CDR2 SASEGT come from the germline V gene. CDR3 length: 13 residues. V dropped 5 bases and J dropped 0 bases, with 7 bases sitting between them. CDR3 region: CASSQKMNTEAFF. The DNA for the CDR3 is TGTGCCAGCAGTCAGAAGATGAACACTGAAGCTTTCTTT.

The V gene is TRBV5-6, the J gene TRBJ2-7; D is unclear. CDR3 length equals 13 residues. V lost 4 bases and J lost 2, with 10 bases in between. Germline V gene lookup returns CDR1 SGHDT and CDR2 YYEEEE. The CDR3 reads CASSGPAPYEQYF. The DNA for the CDR3 is TGTGCCAGCAGCGGGCCAGCCCCCTACGAGCAGTACTTC.

A few counts support this clone. J is TRBJ1-5 and V is TRBV2; D is undetermined. Between the trimmed V and J ends, which lost 6 bases and 6 bases, there was a span of 12 bases. CDR1 is SNHLY, CDR2 FYNNEI, per germline. The CDR3 has 13 residues. CDR3 sequence reads: CASRLEVVQPQHF. The CDR3 region has the DNA TGTGCCAGCAGGTTGGAGGTCGTTCAGCCCCAGCATTTT.

This sequence joins TRBV6-5 and TRBJ1-1, with D uncertain. The V and J ends lost 2 bases and 7 bases respectively, with 17 bases between them. Per germline, CDR1 MNHEY and CDR2 SVGAGI. CDR3 length: 15 residues. CDR3 DNA sequence: TGTGCCAGCAGTTACCGAGTCTTCGTCGGGTATGAAGCTTTCTTT. It codes for CASSYRVFVGYEAFF.

This CDR3 is CASSLSQNQETQYF. Here the CDR3 DNA reads TGTGCCAGCAGTTTATCACAGAATCAAGAGACCCAGTACTTC. The V call is TRBV27, the J call TRBJ2-5; D uncertain. V was pared by 0 bases and J by 2 bases, with 7 bases between. CDR1 and CDR2 (germline): MNHEY, SMNVEV (reference sequence). The CDR3 runs to 14 residues.

The CDR3 reads CASSLSGLEAFF. In nucleotides, the CDR3 is TGTGCCAGCAGCTTATCGGGACTTGAAGCTTTCTTT. This chain connects TRBV13 to TRBJ1-1, with D possibly matching TRBD1 (5 bases). The CDR3 spans 12 residues. The germline V and J ends were trimmed by 2 bases and 7 bases, with 8 bases remaining between them. Germline V gene sequence: CDR1 PRHDT, CDR2 FYEKMQ (reference sequence). Full variable domain (outside the CDR3, taken from reference TRBV13 and TRBJ1-1): AAGVIQSPRHLIKEKRETATLKCYPIPRHDTVYWYQQGPGQDPQFLISFYEKMQSDKGSIPDRFSAQQFSDYHSELNMSSLELGDSALYFCASSLSGLEAFFGQGTRLTVV.

This chain links TRBV28 with TRBJ2-2; no clear D. Trimming stripped 2 bases from V and 4 bases from J, with 11 bases between. The CDR3 is 15 amino acids. CDR1 and CDR2 (germline): MDHEN, SYDVKM. The CDR3 sequence is CASSLTSTGTGELFF. Written as DNA, the CDR3 is TGTGCCAGCAGTTTAACTTCGACTGGCACCGGGGAGCTGTTTTTT. Looking up the rest from reference TRBV28 and TRBJ2-2 gives the full variable domain: DVKVTQSSRYLVKRTGEKVFLECVQDMDHENMFWYRQDPGLGLRLIYFSYDVKMKEKGDIPEGYSVSREKKERFSLILESASTNQTSMYLCASSLTSTGTGELFFGEGSRLTVL.

The V and J genes are TRBV4-2 and TRBJ1-1, with no clear D. This CDR3 has 12 amino acids. Trimming stripped 8 bases from V and 2 bases from J, with 9 bases between. Germline-derived CDR1 and CDR2 are LGHNA and YNFKEQ. CDR3 in DNA: TGTGCCAGCCTGCGGGGAAACACTGAAGCTTTCTTT. Protein product: CASLRGNTEAFF.